This T cell receptor (beta chain) originates from a study of blood T cell repertoires in COVID-19. Study details: The study drew acute and convalescent COVID-19 samples from the United States, Italy and Spain. PBMCs, B-cell-depleted T cells, or T cells provided the cDNA or gDNA that made up the material.

The CDR3 extends over 13 amino acids. Trimming removed 2 bases at V and 3 bases at J, with 7 bases between. The V gene's germline CDR1 is MNHNS and CDR2 SASEGT. Among Cohort 3 donors, those recovered had two negative PCRs, clearance, or symptom resolution. Per the authors' pipeline: Counts of nucleated cells, estimated from reference gene primer amplification, were obtained. Here immunoSEQ multiplex PCR was the method, and the copy in TCRdb shows in-frame clones only, minus some. That table is the source of V, J and clone size, and D and trimming were worked out from the DNA. The sample records a few hundred thousand clones, roughly nine tenths being singletons.

The material sequenced was PBMCs or T cells enriched from blood (not recorded which). The chain uses TRBV6-1 and TRBJ1-1; D is perhaps TRBD1 (6 bases). This clonotype was sampled from a woman aged 60 to 75 who had recovered from COVID-19. CDR3 DNA sequence: TGTGCCAGCAGTGAACCAGGGGACACTGAAGCTTTCTTT. Encoded protein: CASSEPGDTEAFF.